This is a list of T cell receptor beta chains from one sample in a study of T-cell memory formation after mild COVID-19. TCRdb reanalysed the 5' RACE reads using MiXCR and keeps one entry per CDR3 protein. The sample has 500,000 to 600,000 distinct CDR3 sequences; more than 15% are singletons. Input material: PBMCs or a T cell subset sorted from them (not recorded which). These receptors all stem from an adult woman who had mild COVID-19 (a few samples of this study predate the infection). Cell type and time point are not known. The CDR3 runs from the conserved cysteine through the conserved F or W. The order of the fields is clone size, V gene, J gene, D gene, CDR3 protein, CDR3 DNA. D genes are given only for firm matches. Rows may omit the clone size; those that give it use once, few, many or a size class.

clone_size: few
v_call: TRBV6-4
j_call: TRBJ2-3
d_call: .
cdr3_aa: CASSGSGTDTQYF
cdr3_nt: TGTGCCAGCAGTGGGTCGGGCACAGATACGCAGTATTTT

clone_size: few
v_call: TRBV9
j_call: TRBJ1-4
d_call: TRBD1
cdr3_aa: CASSARRTGENGEKLFF
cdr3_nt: TGTGCCAGCAGCGCCCGCCGGACAGGGGAAAACGGTGAAAAACTGTTTTTT

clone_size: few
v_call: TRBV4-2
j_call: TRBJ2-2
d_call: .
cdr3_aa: CASSQDPAPNTGELFF
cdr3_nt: TGTGCCAGCAGCCAAGATCCAGCGCCGAACACCGGGGAGCTGTTTTTT

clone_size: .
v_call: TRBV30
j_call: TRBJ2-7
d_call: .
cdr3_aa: CAWGLGARPYEQYF
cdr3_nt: TGTGCCTGGGGGCTGGGGGCCCGTCCCTACGAGCAGTACTTC

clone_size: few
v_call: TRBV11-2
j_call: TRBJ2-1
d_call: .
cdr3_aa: CASSPGRNNEQFF
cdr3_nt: TGTGCCAGCAGCCCTGGACGGAACAATGAGCAGTTCTTC

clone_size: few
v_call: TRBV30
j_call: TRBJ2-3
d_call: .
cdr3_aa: CAWTPSGLLTDTQYF
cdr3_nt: TGTGCCTGGACTCCAAGCGGGCTCCTCACAGATACGCAGTATTTT

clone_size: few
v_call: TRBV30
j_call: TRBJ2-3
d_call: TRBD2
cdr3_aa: CAWSLLAGRTDTQYF
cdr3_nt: TGTGCCTGGAGTTTACTAGCGGGGAGGACAGATACGCAGTATTTT

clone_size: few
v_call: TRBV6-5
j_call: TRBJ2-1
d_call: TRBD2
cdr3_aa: CASSYASGLAGVDEQFF
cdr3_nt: TGTGCCAGCAGTTACGCCTCGGGACTAGCGGGAGTGGATGAGCAGTTCTTC

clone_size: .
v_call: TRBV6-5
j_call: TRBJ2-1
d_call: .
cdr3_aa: CASSWRDTNEQFF
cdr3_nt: TGTGCCAGCAGTTGGAGGGACACCAATGAGCAGTTCTTC

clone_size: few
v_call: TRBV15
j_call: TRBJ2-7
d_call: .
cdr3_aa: CATRGRGYEQYF
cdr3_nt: TGTGCCACCAGGGGGAGGGGGTACGAGCAGTACTTC

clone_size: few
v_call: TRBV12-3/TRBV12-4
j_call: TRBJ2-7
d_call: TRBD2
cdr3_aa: CASSLKAGVTSYEQYF
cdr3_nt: TGTGCCAGCAGTTTAAAAGCGGGAGTGACATCCTACGAGCAGTACTTC

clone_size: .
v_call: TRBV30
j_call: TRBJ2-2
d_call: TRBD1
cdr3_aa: CAWRWDRVTGELFF
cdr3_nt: TGTGCCTGGAGGTGGGACAGGGTCACCGGGGAGCTGTTTTTT

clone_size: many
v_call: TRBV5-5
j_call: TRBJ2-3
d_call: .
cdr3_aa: CASSVRRGADTQYF
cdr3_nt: TGTGCCAGCAGCGTGCGCCGAGGCGCAGATACGCAGTATTTT

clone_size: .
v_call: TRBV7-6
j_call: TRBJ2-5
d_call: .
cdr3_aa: CASSLGTGGQTQYF
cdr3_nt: TGTGCCAGCAGCTTAGGGACTGGCGGTCAGACCCAGTACTTC

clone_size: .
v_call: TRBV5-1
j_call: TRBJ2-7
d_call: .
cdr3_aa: CASSLELARSYEQYF
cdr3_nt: TGCGCCAGCAGCTTGGAGCTAGCGCGCTCCTACGAGCAGTACTTC

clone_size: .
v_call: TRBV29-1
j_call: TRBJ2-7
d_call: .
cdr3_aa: CSVEGRPGLVEQYF
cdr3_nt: TGCAGCGTAGAGGGACGCCCCGGGTTGGTCGAGCAGTACTTC

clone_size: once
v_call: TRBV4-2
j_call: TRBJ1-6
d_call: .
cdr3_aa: CASSQEAGWSPLHF
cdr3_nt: TGTGCCAGCAGCCAAGAGGCGGGTTGGTCACCCCTCCACTTT

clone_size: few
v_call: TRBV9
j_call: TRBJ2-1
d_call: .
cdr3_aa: CASSNQGYGELRSNEQFF
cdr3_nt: TGTGCCAGCAGCAATCAAGGATACGGGGAACTACGTAGCAATGAGCAGTTCTTC

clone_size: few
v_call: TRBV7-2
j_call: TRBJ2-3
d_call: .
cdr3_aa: CASSFAPSARRVQYF
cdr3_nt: TGTGCCAGCAGCTTCGCGCCCTCTGCTCGGCGGGTGCAGTATTTT

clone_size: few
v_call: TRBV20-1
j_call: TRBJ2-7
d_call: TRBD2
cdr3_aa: CSATWGGTYEQYF
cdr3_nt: TGCAGTGCCACTTGGGGAGGGACCTACGAGCAGTACTTC

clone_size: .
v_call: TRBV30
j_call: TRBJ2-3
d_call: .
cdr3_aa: CAWSLGRLPDTDTQYF
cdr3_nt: TGTGCCTGGAGTTTGGGGCGACTACCCGACACAGATACGCAGTATTTT

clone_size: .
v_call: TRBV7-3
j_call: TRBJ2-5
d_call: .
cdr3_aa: CASSLSGQHQETQYF
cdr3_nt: TGTGCCAGCAGCTTAAGCGGTCAACACCAAGAGACCCAGTACTTC

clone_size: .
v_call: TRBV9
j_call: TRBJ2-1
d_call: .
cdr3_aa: CASSRDLYNEQFF
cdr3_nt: TGTGCCAGCAGCCGGGACCTGTACAATGAGCAGTTCTTC

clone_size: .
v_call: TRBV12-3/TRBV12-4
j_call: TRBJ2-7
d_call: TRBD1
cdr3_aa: CASRKTGGTSRSSYEQYF
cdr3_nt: TGTGCCAGCAGAAAGACAGGGGGTACTAGTAGGAGCTCCTACGAGCAGTACTTC

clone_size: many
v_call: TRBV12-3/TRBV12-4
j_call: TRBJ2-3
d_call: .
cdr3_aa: CASRGDNTDTQYF
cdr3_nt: TGTGCCAGCAGGGGGGATAACACAGATACGCAGTATTTT